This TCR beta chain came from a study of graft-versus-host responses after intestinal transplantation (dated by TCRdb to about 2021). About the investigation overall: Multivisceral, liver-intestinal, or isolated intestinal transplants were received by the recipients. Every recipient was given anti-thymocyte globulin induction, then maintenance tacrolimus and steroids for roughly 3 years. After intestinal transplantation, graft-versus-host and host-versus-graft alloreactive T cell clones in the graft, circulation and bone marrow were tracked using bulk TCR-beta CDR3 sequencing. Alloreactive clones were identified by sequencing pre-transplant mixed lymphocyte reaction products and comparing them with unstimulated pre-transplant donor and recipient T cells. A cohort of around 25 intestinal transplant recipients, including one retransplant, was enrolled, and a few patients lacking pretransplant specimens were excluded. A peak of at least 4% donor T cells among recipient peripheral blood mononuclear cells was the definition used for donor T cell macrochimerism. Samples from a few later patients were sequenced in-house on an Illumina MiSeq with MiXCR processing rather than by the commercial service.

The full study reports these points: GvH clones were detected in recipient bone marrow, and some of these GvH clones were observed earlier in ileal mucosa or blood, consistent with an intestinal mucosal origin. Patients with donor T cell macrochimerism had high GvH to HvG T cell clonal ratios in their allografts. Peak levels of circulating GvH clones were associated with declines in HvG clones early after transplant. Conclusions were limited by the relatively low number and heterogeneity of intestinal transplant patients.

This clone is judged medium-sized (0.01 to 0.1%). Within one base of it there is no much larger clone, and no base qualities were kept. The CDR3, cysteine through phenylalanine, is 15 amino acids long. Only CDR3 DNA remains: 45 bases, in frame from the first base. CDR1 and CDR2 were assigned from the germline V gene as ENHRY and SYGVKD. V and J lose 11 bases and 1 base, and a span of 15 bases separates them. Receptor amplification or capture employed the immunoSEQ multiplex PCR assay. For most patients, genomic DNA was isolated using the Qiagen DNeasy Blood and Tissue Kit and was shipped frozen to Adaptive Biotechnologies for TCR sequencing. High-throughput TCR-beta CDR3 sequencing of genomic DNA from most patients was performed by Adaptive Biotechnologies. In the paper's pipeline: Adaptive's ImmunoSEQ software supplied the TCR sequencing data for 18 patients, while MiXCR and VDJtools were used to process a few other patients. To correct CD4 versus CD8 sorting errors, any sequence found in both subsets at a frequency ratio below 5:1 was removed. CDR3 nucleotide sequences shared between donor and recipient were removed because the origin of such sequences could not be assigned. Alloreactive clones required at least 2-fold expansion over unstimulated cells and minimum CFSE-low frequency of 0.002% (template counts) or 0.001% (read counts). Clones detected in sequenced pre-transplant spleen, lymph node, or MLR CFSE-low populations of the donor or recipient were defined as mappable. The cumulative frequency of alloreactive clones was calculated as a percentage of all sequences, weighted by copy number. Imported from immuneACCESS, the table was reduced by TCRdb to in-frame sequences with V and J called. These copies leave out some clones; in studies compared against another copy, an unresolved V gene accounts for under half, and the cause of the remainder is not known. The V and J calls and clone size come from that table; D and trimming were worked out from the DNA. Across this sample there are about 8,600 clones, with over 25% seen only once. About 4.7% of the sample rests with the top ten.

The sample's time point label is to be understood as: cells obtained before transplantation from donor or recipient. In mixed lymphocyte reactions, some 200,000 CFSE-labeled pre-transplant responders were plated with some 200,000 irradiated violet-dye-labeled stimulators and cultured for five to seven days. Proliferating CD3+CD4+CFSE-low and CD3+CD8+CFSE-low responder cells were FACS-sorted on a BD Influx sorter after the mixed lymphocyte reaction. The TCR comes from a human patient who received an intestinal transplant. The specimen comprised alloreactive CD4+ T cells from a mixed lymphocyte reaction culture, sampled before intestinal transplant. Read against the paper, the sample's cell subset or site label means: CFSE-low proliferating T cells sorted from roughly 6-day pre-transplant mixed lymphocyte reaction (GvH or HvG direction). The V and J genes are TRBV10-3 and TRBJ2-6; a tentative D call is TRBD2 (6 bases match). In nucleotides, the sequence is TGTGCCTCGGGACGGGGGACGTCTGGGGCCAACGTCCTGACTTTC. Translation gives CASGRGTSGANVLTF.